This is a list of T cell receptor beta chains from one sample in a study of beta chain features in type 1 diabetes. Data came from immunoSEQ multiplex PCR; TCRdb stores just in-frame clones and leaves some out. The sample carries roughly 160,000 clones, 7% to 9% recorded once. Sequencing was done on a sample of central memory CD4+ T cells from blood. Receptors originate from a man aged 18 to 29 with type 1 diabetes. Each CDR3 is given with its conserved first and last residue. Each record gives: J gene, D gene, clone size, V gene, CDR3 DNA, CDR3 protein. D genes are given only for firm matches. For some rows the clone size is stated as once, few or many, or as a class when expanded; others skip it.

TRBJ1-1,TRBD1,few,TRBV5-1,TGCGCCAGCAGCTCCGGAGACAGGGCGTACACTGAAGCTTTCTTT,CASSSGDRAYTEAFF
TRBJ1-2,.,.,TRBV28,TGTGCCAGCAGGTACCCGGGCTATGGCTACACCTTC,CASRYPGYGYTF
TRBJ2-3,.,few,TRBV14,TGTGCCAGCAGCCAAGGGGTTAGCATCACAGATACGCAGTATTTT,CASSQGVSITDTQYF
TRBJ1-2,.,.,TRBV5-4,TGTGCCAGCAGCCTCGACAGCTATGGCTACACCTTC,CASSLDSYGYTF
TRBJ2-7,.,few,TRBV6-6,TGTGCCAGCAGCCTGACCCGAGGCGAGCAGTACTTC,CASSLTRGEQYF
TRBJ2-7,TRBD1,few,TRBV28,TGTGCCAGCAGTGCGACAGGGGGGAGCTCCTACGAGCAGTACTTC,CASSATGGSSYEQYF
TRBJ2-3,TRBD2,.,TRBV7-2,TGTGCCAGCAGCTTAGTAGCGGGGGAATCAGATACGCAGTATTTT,CASSLVAGESDTQYF
TRBJ2-5,.,few,TRBV18,TGTGCCAGCTCACCGACAGGAAGACAAGAGACCCAGTACTTC,CASSPTGRQETQYF
TRBJ1-1,.,.,TRBV4-2,TGTGCCAGCAGCCAAGAGACGGGGGAGGGCACTGAAGCTTTCTTT,CASSQETGEGTEAFF
TRBJ2-3,.,few,TRBV6-4,TGTGCCAGCAGTGTTGTCAGGAATAGCACAGATACGCAGTATTTT,CASSVVRNSTDTQYF
TRBJ2-7,TRBD1,.,TRBV6-1,TGTGCCAGCAGTGTCGACAGGGCTTCTGAGCAGTACTTC,CASSVDRASEQYF
TRBJ1-4,.,.,TRBV15,TGTGCCACCAGCAGAGATCCCCAGGGGAATGAAAAACTGTTTTTT,CATSRDPQGNEKLFF
TRBJ2-1,.,.,TRBV9,TGTGCCAGCAGCGTAGCTCCACTGGTATCAGGGGAGCAGTTCTTC,CASSVAPLVSGEQFF
TRBJ2-3,.,few,TRBV19,TGTGCCAGCGCCCCCCAACAGGGAACAGATACGCAGTATTTT,CASAPQQGTDTQYF
TRBJ2-7,.,.,TRBV15,TGTGCCACCAGCAGAGATCACGGCGAGCAGTACTTC,CATSRDHGEQYF
TRBJ2-5,.,.,TRBV5-1,TGCGCCAGCAGCTCTGGACAGTGGGAGACCCAGTACTTC,CASSSGQWETQYF
TRBJ1-2,.,few,TRBV18,TGTGCCAGCTCACCGGCTCAGGGGACCTATGGCTACACCTTC,CASSPAQGTYGYTF
TRBJ1-1,TRBD1,few,TRBV6-5,TGTGCCAGCAGACACGGGACAGGGCACACTGAAGCTTTCTTT,CASRHGTGHTEAFF
TRBJ2-6,TRBD1,many,TRBV19,TGTGCCAGTAACGCCGGGACAGGGAGTTCAGGGGCCAACGTCCTGACTTTC,CASNAGTGSSGANVLTF
TRBJ2-6,.,.,TRBV29-1,TGCAGCGCCCGTACAAGCTCTGGGGCCAACGTCCTGACTTTC,CSARTSSGANVLTF
TRBJ1-1,TRBD1,few,TRBV6-5,TGTGCCAGCAGTTACTCCTCCGGACAGGGTTCCGTCCCGGCTTTCTTT,CASSYSSGQGSVPAFF
TRBJ1-3,TRBD1,.,TRBV5-6,TGTGCCAGCAGCTTGTTAGGACAGGGAACGGGAAACACCATATATTTT,CASSLLGQGTGNTIYF
TRBJ2-1,.,few,TRBV25-1,TGTGCCAGCAGCCTAGGGACTGCCAAGAAACCATTAAATGAGCAGTTCTTC,CASSLGTAKKPLNEQFF
TRBJ2-1,.,few,TRBV2,TGTGCCAGCAGTGAAGCGACTCAGTGGGGCGGTGAGCAGTTCTTC,CASSEATQWGGEQFF
TRBJ1-1,TRBD1,.,TRBV6-5,TGTGCCAGCAGTTACTCGGGACAGATGGGGACTGAAGCTTTCTTT,CASSYSGQMGTEAFF
TRBJ2-7,.,few,TRBV27,TGTGCCAGCTCTATCGGGTACGAGCAGTACTTC,CASSIGYEQYF
TRBJ2-7,TRBD1,.,TRBV5-4,TGTGCCAGCAGCAGGGGACAGGGCTACGAGCAGTACTTC,CASSRGQGYEQYF
TRBJ2-7,.,few,TRBV19,TGTGCCAGTAGTATCGACTCCACCTACGAGCAGTACTTC,CASSIDSTYEQYF
TRBJ2-3,TRBD1,.,TRBV30,TGTGCCTGGAGTCGGCACAGGGGGGTGGATACGCAGTATTTT,CAWSRHRGVDTQYF
TRBJ2-3,.,.,TRBV27,TGTGCCAGCAGCCTCCAGGGGGGCGCGCAGTATTTT,CASSLQGGAQYF
TRBJ2-3,.,few,TRBV30,TGTGCCTGGAGTTCCCACGCCACCAGGGGAGGGACAGATACGCAGTATTTT,CAWSSHATRGGTDTQYF
TRBJ2-7,TRBD1,few,TRBV5-6,TGTGCCAGCAGCTTGAGGGGGCAGGTCGGGAACGAGCAGTACTTC,CASSLRGQVGNEQYF
TRBJ2-5,.,few,TRBV4-3,TGCGCCAGCAGCCAAGGACTACCAGGGACCCAGTACTTC,CASSQGLPGTQYF
TRBJ2-1,.,.,TRBV12-5,TGTGCTAGTGGTTTCCACTCTTATGAGCAGTTCTTC,CASGFHSYEQFF
TRBJ1-5,TRBD1,many,TRBV28,TGTGCCAGCAGTTTCTCAGCCGGAACAGGGGGGCAGCCCCAGCATTTT,CASSFSAGTGGQPQHF
TRBJ1-2,TRBD1,few,TRBV14,TGTGCCAGCAGCTACAGGGGCACTAACTATGGCTACACCTTC,CASSYRGTNYGYTF
TRBJ2-7,.,few,TRBV7-2,TGTGCCAGCAGCCTATCGATGACAGGCGGTATTTACGAGCAGTACTTC,CASSLSMTGGIYEQYF
TRBJ2-7,.,few,TRBV25-1,TGTGCCAGCAGTGACAGGCCGGCCTCCTACGAGCAGTACTTC,CASSDRPASYEQYF
TRBJ2-1,TRBD2,few,TRBV29-1,TGCAGCGCGAGACCCAGCGGGAGGGCCAGGAATGAGCAGTTCTTC,CSARPSGRARNEQFF
TRBJ2-1,TRBD2,.,TRBV4-3,TGCGCCAGCAGCCAAGATCCCACGGGACTAGCGGGGAACAATGAGCAGTTCTTC,CASSQDPTGLAGNNEQFF
TRBJ1-4,.,.,TRBV30,TGTGCCTGGAGTGGACAGGCCGCTAATGAAAAACTGTTTTTT,CAWSGQAANEKLFF
TRBJ2-6,TRBD1,few,TRBV18,TGTGCCAGCTCACCACCGGGGACAGGCAACTCTGGGGCCAACGTCCTGACTTTC,CASSPPGTGNSGANVLTF
TRBJ2-5,.,.,TRBV5-1,TGCGCCACGACAGACCAAGAGACCCAGTACTTC,CATTDQETQYF
TRBJ1-1,.,few,TRBV4-3,TGCGCCAGCAGCCAGAGACAGTACACTGAAGCTTTCTTT,CASSQRQYTEAFF
TRBJ2-5,.,.,TRBV7-9,TGTGCCAGCAGCTTCGTGGGGGGCCAAGAGACCCAGTACTTC,CASSFVGGQETQYF
TRBJ2-5,.,.,TRBV4-1,TGCGCCAGCAGCCAAGGAGGGTTGGAGACCCAGTACTTC,CASSQGGLETQYF
TRBJ1-4,.,.,TRBV27,TGTGCCAGTTCCGGACCGGCGGGTGAAAAACTGTTTTTT,CASSGPAGEKLFF
TRBJ1-6,.,.,TRBV9,TGTGCCAGCAGCGTAGCGGGGGAACGTTCACCCCTCCACTTT,CASSVAGERSPLHF
TRBJ2-5,TRBD1,few,TRBV28,TGTGCCAGCAAGACAGGGGGAGGAGAGACCCAGTACTTC,CASKTGGGETQYF
TRBJ2-5,TRBD2,few,TRBV18,TGTGCCAGCTCAAAGAGGGCCACTAGCGGGGCCGTTGGGGAGACCCAGTACTTC,CASSKRATSGAVGETQYF
TRBJ1-2,TRBD1,.,TRBV5-1,TGCGCCAGCAGATACGGGACAGAGTATGGCTACACCTTC,CASRYGTEYGYTF
TRBJ2-1,.,many,TRBV5-6,TGTGCCAGCAGCCCCTATACCTACAATGAGCAGTTCTTC,CASSPYTYNEQFF
TRBJ2-6,TRBD1,.,TRBV30,TGTGCCTGGATTCCGGGACAGGGGGCAAGAGGGGCCAACGTCCTGACTTTC,CAWIPGQGARGANVLTF
TRBJ1-1,.,.,TRBV5-6,TGTGCCAGCAGCCCGGGGGGTTCCCTGAACACTGAAGCTTTCTTT,CASSPGGSLNTEAFF
TRBJ2-2,.,.,TRBV2,TGTGCCACCTCAGGGGAGAAAGTTGGAGGAGGCGGGGAGCTGTTTTTT,CATSGEKVGGGGELFF